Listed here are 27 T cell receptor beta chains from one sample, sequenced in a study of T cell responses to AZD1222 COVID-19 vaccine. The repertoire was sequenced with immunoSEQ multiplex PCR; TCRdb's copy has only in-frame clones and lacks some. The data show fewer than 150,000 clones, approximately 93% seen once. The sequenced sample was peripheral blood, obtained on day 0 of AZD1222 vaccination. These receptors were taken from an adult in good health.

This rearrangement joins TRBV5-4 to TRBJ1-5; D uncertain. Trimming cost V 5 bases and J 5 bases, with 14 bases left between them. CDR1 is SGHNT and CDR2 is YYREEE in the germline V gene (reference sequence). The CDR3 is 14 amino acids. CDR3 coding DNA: TGTGCCAGCAGTTCGACACCTGATGATCAGCCCCAGCATTTT. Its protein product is CASSSTPDDQPQHF. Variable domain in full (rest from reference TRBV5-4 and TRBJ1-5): ETGVTQSPTHLIKTRGQQVTLRCSSQSGHNTVSWYQQALGQGPQFIFQYYREEENGRGNFPPRFSGLQFPNYSSELNVNALELDDSALYLCASSSTPDDQPQHFGDGTRLSIL.

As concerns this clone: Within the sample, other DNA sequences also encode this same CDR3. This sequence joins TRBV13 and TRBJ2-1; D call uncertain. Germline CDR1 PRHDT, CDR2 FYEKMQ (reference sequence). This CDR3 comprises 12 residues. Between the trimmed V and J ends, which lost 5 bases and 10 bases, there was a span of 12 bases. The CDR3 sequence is CASSLPLGEQFF. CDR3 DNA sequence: TGTGCCAGCAGCCTACCGTTGGGGGAGCAGTTCTTC.

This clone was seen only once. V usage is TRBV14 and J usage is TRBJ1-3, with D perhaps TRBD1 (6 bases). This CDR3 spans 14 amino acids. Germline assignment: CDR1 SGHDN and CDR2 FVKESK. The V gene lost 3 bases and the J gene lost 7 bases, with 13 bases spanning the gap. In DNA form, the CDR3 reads TGTGCCAGCAGCCATACTACAACAGGGAACACCATATATTTT. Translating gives CASSHTTTGNTIYF.

CDR3 DNA: TGTGCCAGCAGTTTCCACGGGCAGGGTGGTGCGGAAGGCTACACCTTC. This sequence encodes CASSFHGQGGAEGYTF. The chain is built from TRBV28 and TRBJ1-2, with TRBD1 as a possible D gene (5 bases). Germline V gene lookup returns CDR1 MDHEN and CDR2 SYDVKM. The CDR3 totals 16 residues. V dropped 3 bases and J dropped 8 bases, with 22 bases sitting between them.

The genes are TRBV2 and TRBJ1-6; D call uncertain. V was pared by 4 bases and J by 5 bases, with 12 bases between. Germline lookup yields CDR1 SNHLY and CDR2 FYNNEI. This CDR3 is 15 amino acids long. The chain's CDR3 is CASSATRADNSPLHF. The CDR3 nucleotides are TGTGCCAGCAGTGCTACCCGGGCCGATAATTCACCCCTCCACTTT.

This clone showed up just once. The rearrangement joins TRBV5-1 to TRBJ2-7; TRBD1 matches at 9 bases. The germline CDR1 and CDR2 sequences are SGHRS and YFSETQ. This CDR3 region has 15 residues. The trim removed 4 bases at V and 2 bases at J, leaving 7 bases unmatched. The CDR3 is CASSGNRGRAYEQYF. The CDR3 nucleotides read TGCGCCAGCAGCGGTAACAGGGGGCGTGCCTACGAGCAGTACTTC.

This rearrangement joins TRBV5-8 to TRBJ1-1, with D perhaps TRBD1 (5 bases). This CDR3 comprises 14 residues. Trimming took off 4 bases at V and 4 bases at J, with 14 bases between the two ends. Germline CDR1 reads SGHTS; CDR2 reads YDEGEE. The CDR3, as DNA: TGTGCCAGCAGCCCCTGGGAGGGGAGCACTGAAGCTTTCTTT. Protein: CASSPWEGSTEAFF.

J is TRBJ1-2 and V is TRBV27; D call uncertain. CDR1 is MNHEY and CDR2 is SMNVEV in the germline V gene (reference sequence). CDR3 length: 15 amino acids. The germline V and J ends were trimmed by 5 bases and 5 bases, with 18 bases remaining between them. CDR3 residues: CASSPGSGGWYGYTF. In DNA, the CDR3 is TGTGCCAGCAGTCCAGGATCAGGCGGGTGGTATGGCTACACCTTC.

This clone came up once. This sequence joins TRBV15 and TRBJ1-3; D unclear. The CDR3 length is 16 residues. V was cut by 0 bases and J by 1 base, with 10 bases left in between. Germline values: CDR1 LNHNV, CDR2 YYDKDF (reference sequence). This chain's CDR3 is CATSRDKSGSGNTIYF. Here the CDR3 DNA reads TGTGCCACCAGCAGAGATAAGAGCGGATCTGGAAACACCATATATTTT. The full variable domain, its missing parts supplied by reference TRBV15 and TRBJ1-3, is DAMVIQNPRYQVTQFGKPVTLSCSQTLNHNVMYWYQQKSSQAPKLLFHYYDKDFNNEADTPDNFQSRRPNTSFCFLDIRSPGLGDTAMYLCATSRDKSGSGNTIYFGEGSWLTVV.

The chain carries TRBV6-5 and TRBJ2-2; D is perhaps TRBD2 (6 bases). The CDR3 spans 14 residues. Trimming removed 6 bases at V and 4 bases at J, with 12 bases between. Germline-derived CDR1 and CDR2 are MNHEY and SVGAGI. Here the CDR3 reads CASRRGRPTGELFF. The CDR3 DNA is TGTGCCAGCAGACGGGGGAGGCCCACCGGGGAGCTGTTTTTT.

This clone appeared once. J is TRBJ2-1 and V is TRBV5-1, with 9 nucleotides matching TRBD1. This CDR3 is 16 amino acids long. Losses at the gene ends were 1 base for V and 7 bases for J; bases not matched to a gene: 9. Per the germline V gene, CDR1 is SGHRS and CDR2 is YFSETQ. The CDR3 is CASSLWTGTGRNEQFF. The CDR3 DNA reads TGCGCCAGCAGCTTGTGGACCGGGACAGGGAGAAATGAGCAGTTCTTC. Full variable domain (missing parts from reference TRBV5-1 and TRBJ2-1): KAGVTQTPRYLIKTRGQQVTLSCSPISGHRSVSWYQQTPGQGLQFLFEYFSETQRNKGNFPGRFSGRQFSNSRSEMNVSTLELGDSALYLCASSLWTGTGRNEQFFGPGTRLTVL.

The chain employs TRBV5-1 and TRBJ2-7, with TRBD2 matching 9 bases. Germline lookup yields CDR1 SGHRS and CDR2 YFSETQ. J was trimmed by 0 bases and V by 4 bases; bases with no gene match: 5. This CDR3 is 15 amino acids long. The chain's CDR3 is CASSMSSGASYEQYF. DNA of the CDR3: TGCGCCAGCAGCATGTCTAGCGGGGCCTCCTACGAGCAGTACTTC.

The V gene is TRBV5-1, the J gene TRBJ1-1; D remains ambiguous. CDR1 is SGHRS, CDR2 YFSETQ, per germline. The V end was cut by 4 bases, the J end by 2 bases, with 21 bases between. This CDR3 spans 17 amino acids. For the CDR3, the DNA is TGCGCCAGCAGCCATGCCCACCAACTGACGGGAAACACTGAAGCTTTCTTT. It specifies CASSHAHQLTGNTEAFF.

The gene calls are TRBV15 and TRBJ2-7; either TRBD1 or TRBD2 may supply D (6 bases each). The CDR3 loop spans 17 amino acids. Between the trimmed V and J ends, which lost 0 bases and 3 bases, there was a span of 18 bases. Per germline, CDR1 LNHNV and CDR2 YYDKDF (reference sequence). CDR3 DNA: TGTGCCACCAGCAGAGATAAGGGTTTGGGGGGCGGCTACGAGCAGTACTTC. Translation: CATSRDKGLGGGYEQYF.

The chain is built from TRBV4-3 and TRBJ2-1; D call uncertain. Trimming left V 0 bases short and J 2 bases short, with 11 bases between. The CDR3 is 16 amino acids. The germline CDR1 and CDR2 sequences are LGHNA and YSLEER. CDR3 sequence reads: CASSQDRAPTYNEQFF. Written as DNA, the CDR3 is TGCGCCAGCAGCCAAGATCGGGCCCCCACCTACAATGAGCAGTTCTTC.

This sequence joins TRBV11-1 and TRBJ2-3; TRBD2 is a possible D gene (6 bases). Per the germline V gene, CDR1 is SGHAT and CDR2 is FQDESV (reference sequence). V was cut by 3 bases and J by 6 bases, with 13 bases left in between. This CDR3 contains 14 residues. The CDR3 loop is CASSFGGRKDTQYF. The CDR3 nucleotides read TGTGCCAGCAGCTTCGGTGGGAGGAAGGATACGCAGTATTTT.

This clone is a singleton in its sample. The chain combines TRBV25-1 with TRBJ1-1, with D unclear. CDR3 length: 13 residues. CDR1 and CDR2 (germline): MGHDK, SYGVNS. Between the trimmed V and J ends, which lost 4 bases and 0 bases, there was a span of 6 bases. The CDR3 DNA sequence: TGTGCCAGCAGTGTTAAGTTGAACACTGAAGCTTTCTTT. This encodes CASSVKLNTEAFF.

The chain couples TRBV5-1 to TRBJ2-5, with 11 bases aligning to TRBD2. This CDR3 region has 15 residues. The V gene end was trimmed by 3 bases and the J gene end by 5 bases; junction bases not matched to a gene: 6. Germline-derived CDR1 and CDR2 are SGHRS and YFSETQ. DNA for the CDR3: TGCGCCAGCAGCTCCGGACTAGCGGGTCCGGAGACCCAGTACTTC. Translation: CASSSGLAGPETQYF.

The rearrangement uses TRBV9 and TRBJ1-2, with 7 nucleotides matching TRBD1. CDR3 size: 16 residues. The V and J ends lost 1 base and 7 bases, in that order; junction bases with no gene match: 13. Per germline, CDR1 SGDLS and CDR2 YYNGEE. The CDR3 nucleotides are TGTGCCAGCAGCGTACAAGGTGGTAGGGGGCTACGTGGCTACACCTTC. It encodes CASSVQGGRGLRGYTF.

The CDR3 protein is CASSSGTAGVVEQYF. CDR3 DNA sequence: TGCGCCAGCAGCTCCGGTACAGCGGGAGTTGTAGAGCAGTACTTC. The chain carries TRBV5-1 and TRBJ2-7; 8 bases fit TRBD2. V lost 3 bases and J lost 7; bases outside the gene matches: 12. The germline V gene encodes CDR1 SGHRS and CDR2 YFSETQ. This CDR3 contains 15 residues.

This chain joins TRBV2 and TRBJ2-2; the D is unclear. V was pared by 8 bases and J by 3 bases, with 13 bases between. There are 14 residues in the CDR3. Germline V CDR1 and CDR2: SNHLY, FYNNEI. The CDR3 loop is CASSGVRDTGELFF. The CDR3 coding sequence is TGTGCCAGCTCTGGGGTCCGGGACACCGGGGAGCTGTTTTTT.

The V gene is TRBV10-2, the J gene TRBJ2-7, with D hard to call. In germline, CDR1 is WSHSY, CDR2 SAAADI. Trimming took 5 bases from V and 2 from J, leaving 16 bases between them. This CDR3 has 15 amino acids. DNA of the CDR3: TGCGCCAGCAGTAATATAGGGCAGGCAGCCTACGAGCAGTACTTC. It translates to CASSNIGQAAYEQYF.

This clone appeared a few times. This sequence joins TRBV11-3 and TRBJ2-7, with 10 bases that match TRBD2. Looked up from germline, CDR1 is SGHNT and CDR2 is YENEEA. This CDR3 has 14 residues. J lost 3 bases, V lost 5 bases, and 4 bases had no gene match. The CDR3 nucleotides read TGTGCCAGCAGCCCAGGGACTAGCGACTACGAGCAGTACTTC. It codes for CASSPGTSDYEQYF.

CDR3 residues: CASSLPEGTQYF. For the CDR3, the DNA is TGTGCCAGCAGCTTGCCGGAGGGTACGCAGTATTTT. V usage is TRBV5-5 and J usage is TRBJ2-3, with TRBD2 as a possible D gene (6 bases). V dropped 1 base and J dropped 8 bases, with 8 bases sitting between them. In germline, CDR1 is SGHKS, CDR2 YYEKEE (reference sequence). This CDR3 contains 12 residues. Complete variable domain (other parts from reference TRBV5-5 and TRBJ2-3): DAGVTQSPTHLIKTRGQQVTLRCSPISGHKSVSWYQQVLGQGPQFIFQYYEKEERGRGNFPDRFSARQFPNYSSELNVNALLLGDSALYLCASSLPEGTQYFGPGTRLTVL.

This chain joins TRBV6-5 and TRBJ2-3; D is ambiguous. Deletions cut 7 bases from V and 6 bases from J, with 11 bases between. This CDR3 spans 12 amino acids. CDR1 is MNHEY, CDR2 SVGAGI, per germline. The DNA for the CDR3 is TGTGCCAGCAATTCCCTGATCGATACGCAGTATTTT. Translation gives CASNSLIDTQYF.

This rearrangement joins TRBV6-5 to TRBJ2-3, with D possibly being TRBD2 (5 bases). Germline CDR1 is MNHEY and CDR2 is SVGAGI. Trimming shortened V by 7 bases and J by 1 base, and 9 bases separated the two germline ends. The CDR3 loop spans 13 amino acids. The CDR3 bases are TGTGCCAGCAAGATTAGCGGCACAGATACGCAGTATTTT. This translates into CASKISGTDTQYF.

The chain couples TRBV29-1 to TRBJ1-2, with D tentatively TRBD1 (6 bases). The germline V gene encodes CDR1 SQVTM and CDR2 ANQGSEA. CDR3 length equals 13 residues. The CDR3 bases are TGCGGTGATTATTCAGGGGAGGGCTATGGCTACACCTTC. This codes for CGDYSGEGYGYTF.